This paragraph reports one T cell receptor (beta chain). The data are from a study of blood T cell repertoires in COVID-19. Study-level information: Researchers got acute and convalescent COVID-19 samples from the United States, Italy and Spain. From T cells, B-cell-depleted T cells, or PBMCs came the material, which was cDNA or gDNA.

V was shortened by 10 bases and J by 4 bases, with 11 bases between the two germline ends. The CDR3 covers 11 residues. Per germline, CDR1 LNHDA and CDR2 SQIVND (reference sequence). Per the original methods: Nucleated cell number was recorded as an estimate derived from reference gene primer amplification. Profiling relied on immunoSEQ multiplex PCR, and the TCRdb table lists in-frame clones only, not all of them. The V and J calls and clone size come from that table; D and trimming were worked out from the DNA. The table lists around 130,000 clones, approximately 84% of them singletons. Sequencing used peripheral blood. The sequence came from a man between 60 and 75 years old with acute or convalescent COVID-19. This rearrangement joins TRBV19 to TRBJ2-7; a possible D gene is TRBD2 (5 bases). CDR3 sequence (DNA): TGTGCCACCGAGAGGGAGTACGAGCAGTACTTC. Its translation is CATEREYEQYF.